Listed below are T cell receptor beta chains from one sample, sequenced in a study of CD8+ T cells in alopecia areata. Generated by immunoSEQ multiplex PCR, the TCRdb table keeps only in-frame clones and is missing some. The table lists around 170,000 clones, about half of them singletons, with 10% in the top ten. The sample in question was CD8+ T cells sorted from blood, obtained at roughly week 52, from a patient treated with tofacitinib. The receptors were sampled from a human donor with alopecia areata. CDR3s include the opening cysteine and the closing phenylalanine or tryptophan. Fields, in order: V gene, J gene, CDR3 protein.

v_gene: TRBV6-5; j_gene: TRBJ2-7; CDR3aa: CASSLGQGTYEQYF
v_gene: TRBV29-1; j_gene: TRBJ2-6; CDR3aa: CSVVSLISGANVLTF
v_gene: TRBV29-1; j_gene: TRBJ2-7; CDR3aa: CSVVGEYEQYF
v_gene: TRBV5-4; j_gene: TRBJ2-3; CDR3aa: CASSPELAGGPTDTQYF
v_gene: TRBV7-9; j_gene: TRBJ2-5; CDR3aa: CASSLRPGGELGAQYF
v_gene: TRBV5-1; j_gene: TRBJ2-5; CDR3aa: CASSPDGNQETQYF
v_gene: TRBV27; j_gene: TRBJ2-7; CDR3aa: CASSFEVGPYEQYF
v_gene: TRBV2; j_gene: TRBJ2-5; CDR3aa: CASTAEETQYF
v_gene: TRBV5-1; j_gene: TRBJ1-2; CDR3aa: CASSIDRAPLYGYTF
v_gene: TRBV14; j_gene: TRBJ1-1; CDR3aa: CASSQGQGTEAFF
v_gene: TRBV30; j_gene: TRBJ1-2; CDR3aa: CAWTGTHGYTF
v_gene: TRBV7-6; j_gene: TRBJ1-1; CDR3aa: CASSGRQTAEAFF
v_gene: TRBV6-5; j_gene: TRBJ2-7; CDR3aa: CASTPLEGYEQYF
v_gene: TRBV10-3; j_gene: TRBJ2-7; CDR3aa: CAARDLSSYEQYF
v_gene: TRBV19; j_gene: TRBJ1-5; CDR3aa: CASTFLWGAEQPQHF
v_gene: TRBV7-9; j_gene: TRBJ2-1; CDR3aa: CASSLDQGVEQFF
v_gene: TRBV27; j_gene: TRBJ1-5; CDR3aa: CASSLGFNQPQHF
v_gene: TRBV5-1; j_gene: TRBJ2-1; CDR3aa: CASSPTRLAGYNEQFF
v_gene: TRBV14; j_gene: TRBJ2-7; CDR3aa: CASSQEGIHLYEQYF
v_gene: TRBV2; j_gene: TRBJ2-3; CDR3aa: CASGRTDLADTQYF
v_gene: TRBV6-6; j_gene: TRBJ2-7; CDR3aa: CASSEGISYEQYF
v_gene: TRBV27; j_gene: TRBJ2-7; CDR3aa: CASSLEPGWGTYEQYF
v_gene: TRBV30; j_gene: TRBJ1-3; CDR3aa: CAYSRDSENTIYF
v_gene: TRBV29-1; j_gene: TRBJ2-7; CDR3aa: CSVVGTAYEQYF
v_gene: TRBV2; j_gene: TRBJ2-7; CDR3aa: CASSEVAGGSYEQYF
v_gene: TRBV4-3; j_gene: TRBJ2-5; CDR3aa: CASSRILETKETQYF
v_gene: TRBV6-5; j_gene: TRBJ2-7; CDR3aa: CASSRDRYEQYF
v_gene: TRBV4-3; j_gene: TRBJ2-7; CDR3aa: CASSQDSRAGLQYEQYF
v_gene: TRBV5-1; j_gene: TRBJ2-7; CDR3aa: CASSLSTGFLYEQYF
v_gene: TRBV6-5; j_gene: TRBJ2-5; CDR3aa: CASSRGGLETQYF
v_gene: TRBV30; j_gene: TRBJ1-1; CDR3aa: CAWSRRGRRTTEAFF
v_gene: TRBV4-1; j_gene: TRBJ1-1; CDR3aa: CASSSQTGKNTEAFF
v_gene: TRBV6-1; j_gene: TRBJ2-1; CDR3aa: CASSERWDSHNEQFF
v_gene: TRBV27; j_gene: TRBJ1-2; CDR3aa: CASSLTTGAGRRYGYTF
v_gene: TRBV2; j_gene: TRBJ2-6; CDR3aa: CASSHQDSHSGANVLTF
v_gene: TRBV7-4; j_gene: TRBJ1-1; CDR3aa: CASSPRQANTEAFF
v_gene: TRBV19; j_gene: TRBJ2-6; CDR3aa: CASSPPDRLSGANVLTF
v_gene: TRBV30; j_gene: TRBJ2-3; CDR3aa: CAWSVSGGYTDTQYF
v_gene: TRBV25-1; j_gene: TRBJ1-2; CDR3aa: CASRDSHYGYTF
v_gene: TRBV11-2; j_gene: TRBJ2-7; CDR3aa: CASSHSTEQYF
v_gene: TRBV30; j_gene: TRBJ2-5; CDR3aa: CAWSVPGLAGDGETQYF
v_gene: TRBV13; j_gene: TRBJ2-7; CDR3aa: CASSLTDGVSHEQYF
v_gene: TRBV9; j_gene: TRBJ2-3; CDR3aa: CASSVDGGTRGTDTQYF
v_gene: TRBV25-1; j_gene: TRBJ1-6; CDR3aa: CASSPPGQGNSPLHF
v_gene: TRBV2; j_gene: TRBJ2-7; CDR3aa: CASTDVVDNPYEQYF
v_gene: TRBV25-1; j_gene: TRBJ1-3; CDR3aa: CASKGISGNTIYF
v_gene: TRBV27; j_gene: TRBJ2-7; CDR3aa: CASSPPAGATREQYF
v_gene: TRBV11-2; j_gene: TRBJ2-5; CDR3aa: CASSLVLGGTEQETQYF
v_gene: TRBV9; j_gene: TRBJ1-4; CDR3aa: CASSPTDFSAEKLFF
v_gene: TRBV11-2; j_gene: TRBJ1-6; CDR3aa: CASSPLTDHNSPLHF
v_gene: TRBV6-6; j_gene: TRBJ2-7; CDR3aa: CASSYGEYEQYF
v_gene: TRBV6-5; j_gene: TRBJ1-2; CDR3aa: CASRTTGNYGYTF
v_gene: TRBV29-1; j_gene: TRBJ2-2; CDR3aa: CSVEPGQGRGELFF
v_gene: TRBV6-5; j_gene: TRBJ2-1; CDR3aa: CASSPISSYNEQFF
v_gene: TRBV18; j_gene: TRBJ2-7; CDR3aa: CASSPPLGWDKDEQYF
v_gene: TRBV16; j_gene: TRBJ1-5; CDR3aa: CASSLLGVHQPQHF
v_gene: TRBV15; j_gene: TRBJ2-2; CDR3aa: CATSRDVGTATGELFF
v_gene: TRBV2; j_gene: TRBJ1-1; CDR3aa: CASSHRYTEAFF
v_gene: TRBV27; j_gene: TRBJ2-1; CDR3aa: CASSSRTVGNEQFF
v_gene: TRBV18; j_gene: TRBJ2-3; CDR3aa: CASSPSDRTDTQYF